The T cell receptor (beta chain) described here comes from a study of Tregs in tolerant kidney transplant recipients. General study results and limits: Activated donor B cell expansion appeared to reveal the most relevant donor-specific TCRbeta repertoire.

Repertoires were generated with immunoSEQ multiplex PCR, while TCRdb's copy carries only in-frame clones and drops some. The table includes tens of thousands of clones, about 90% detected once. Thawed PBMCs were FACS-sorted into unstimulated CD4+CD25+CD127- regulatory T cells, CD4+CD25- non-regulatory cells, CD4 and CD8 cells. Note on this clone: Its matching antigen is unknown.

Germline lookup yields CDR1 MNHNS and CDR2 SASEGT. The CDR3 consists of 11 residues. The ends were cut back, 6 bases at V and 4 bases at J, with 4 bases in the middle. The receptor comes from a human donor in good health. This chain connects TRBV6-1 to TRBJ2-1; D is uncertain. The sequenced material came from Tregs from blood. The CDR3: CASSKYNEQFF. In DNA, the CDR3 is TGTGCCAGCAGCAAATACAATGAGCAGTTCTTC.